This TCR beta chain was documented in a study of T cell responses to AZD1222 COVID-19 vaccine. Study outcomes and limitations: CD4 TCRs associated with vaccination spanned spike, dominating at 160-218 and 743-854. Just a handful of AZD1222 recipients were seropositive at baseline. The reported proportion of spike-specific TCRs targeting unmutated variant regions was nearly half.

Libraries were prepared by immunoSEQ multiplex PCR; TCRdb keeps only in-frame clonotypes and omits some of them. The sample consists of about 110,000 clones, just under 95% of them appearing once. CDR3 length: 15 residues. Trimming left V 0 bases short and J 3 bases short, with 9 bases between. The germline V gene encodes CDR1 SGHVS and CDR2 FQNEAQ. On this clone: Its antigen is unknown.

V gene TRBV7-8 combines with J gene TRBJ1-5; D ambiguous. Sequenced here: peripheral blood, sampled 28 days after the second AZD1222 dose. This sequence was found in an adult who received the AZD1222 COVID-19 vaccine. The CDR3 region has the DNA TGTGCCAGCAGCTTAGCGGGTCCTTTCAATCAGCCCCAGCATTTT. Translation gives CASSLAGPFNQPQHF.